This T cell receptor beta chain was observed in a study of T-cell memory formation after mild COVID-19. This clonotype has only a few counts. Its antigen remains unidentified. Study-wide points: Memory sampled before infection contained some responding clones, suggesting cross-reactive memory joined.

TCRdb called the 5' RACE reads again in MiXCR, with one record for every CDR3 protein. The data contain about 340,000 distinct CDR3 sequences, roughly 21% of them singletons. Material for sequencing was PBMCs or a T cell subset sorted from them (not recorded which). This receptor was identified in an adult woman who had mild COVID-19 (a few samples of this study predate the infection). Cell type and time point are not known.

CDR3 DNA: TGCGCCAGCAGCCAGGCCCCTGCAGGTTCCCTTATCACCGGGGAGCTGTTTTTT. Its protein is CASSQAPAGSLITGELFF. This sequence joins TRBV4-3 and TRBJ2-2; D not certain. The CDR3 is 18 residues long. Germline loops: CDR1 LGHNA, CDR2 YSLEER. Trimming pared 3 bases from V and 4 bases from J, leaving 21 bases between.